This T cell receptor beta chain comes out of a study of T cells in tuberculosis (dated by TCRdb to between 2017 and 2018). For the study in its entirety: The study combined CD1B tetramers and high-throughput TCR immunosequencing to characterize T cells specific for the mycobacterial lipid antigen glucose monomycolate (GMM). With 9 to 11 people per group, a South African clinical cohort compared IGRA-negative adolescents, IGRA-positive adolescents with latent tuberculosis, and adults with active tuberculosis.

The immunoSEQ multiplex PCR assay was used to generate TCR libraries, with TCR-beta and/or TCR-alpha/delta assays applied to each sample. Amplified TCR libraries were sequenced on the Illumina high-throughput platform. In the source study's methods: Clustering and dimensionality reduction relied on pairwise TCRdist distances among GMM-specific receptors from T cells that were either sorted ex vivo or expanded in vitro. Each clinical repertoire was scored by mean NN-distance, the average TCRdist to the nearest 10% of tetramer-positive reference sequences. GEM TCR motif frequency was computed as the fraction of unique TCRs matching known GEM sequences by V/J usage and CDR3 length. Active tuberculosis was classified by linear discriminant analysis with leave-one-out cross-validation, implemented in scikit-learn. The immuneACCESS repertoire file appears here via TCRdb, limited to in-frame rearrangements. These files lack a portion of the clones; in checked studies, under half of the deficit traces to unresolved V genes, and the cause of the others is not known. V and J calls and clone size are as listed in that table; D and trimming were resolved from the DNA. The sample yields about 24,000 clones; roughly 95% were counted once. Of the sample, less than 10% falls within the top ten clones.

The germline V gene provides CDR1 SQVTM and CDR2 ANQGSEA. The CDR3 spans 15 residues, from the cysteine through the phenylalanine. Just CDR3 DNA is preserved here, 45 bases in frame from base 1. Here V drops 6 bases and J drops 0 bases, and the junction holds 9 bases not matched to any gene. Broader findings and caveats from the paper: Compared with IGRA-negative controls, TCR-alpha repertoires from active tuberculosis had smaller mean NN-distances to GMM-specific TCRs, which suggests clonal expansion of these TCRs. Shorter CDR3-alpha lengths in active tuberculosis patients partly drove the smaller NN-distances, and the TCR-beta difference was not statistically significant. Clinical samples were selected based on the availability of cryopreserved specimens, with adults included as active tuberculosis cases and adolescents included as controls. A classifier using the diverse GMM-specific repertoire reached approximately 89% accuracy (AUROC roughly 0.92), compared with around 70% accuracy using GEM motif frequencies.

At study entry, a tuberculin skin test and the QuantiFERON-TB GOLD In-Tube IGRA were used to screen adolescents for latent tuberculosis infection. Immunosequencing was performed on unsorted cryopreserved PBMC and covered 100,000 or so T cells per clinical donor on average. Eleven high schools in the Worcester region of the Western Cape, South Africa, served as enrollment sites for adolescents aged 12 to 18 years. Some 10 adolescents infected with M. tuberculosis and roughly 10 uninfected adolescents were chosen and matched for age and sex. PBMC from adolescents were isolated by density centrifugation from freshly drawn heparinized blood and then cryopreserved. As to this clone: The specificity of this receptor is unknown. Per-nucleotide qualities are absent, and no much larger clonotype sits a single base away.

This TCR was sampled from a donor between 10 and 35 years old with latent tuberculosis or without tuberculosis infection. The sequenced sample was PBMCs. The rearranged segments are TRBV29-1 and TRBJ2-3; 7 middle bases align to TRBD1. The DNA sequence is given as TGCAGCGTCCTCGGGACAGTGGGAAGCACAGATACGCAGTATTTT. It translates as CSVLGTVGSTDTQYF.